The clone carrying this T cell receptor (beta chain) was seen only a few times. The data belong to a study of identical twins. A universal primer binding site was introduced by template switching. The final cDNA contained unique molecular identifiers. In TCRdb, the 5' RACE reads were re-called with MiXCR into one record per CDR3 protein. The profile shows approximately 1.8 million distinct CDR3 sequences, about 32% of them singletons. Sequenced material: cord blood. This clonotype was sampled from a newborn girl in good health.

The CDR3 DNA follows: TGTGCCAGCAGCGTAACGTGGACACCCTACGAGCAGTACTTC. This sequence encodes CASSVTWTPYEQYF. The chain couples TRBV5-6 to TRBJ2-7, with a possible D match to TRBD1 (5 bases). The V end lost 4 bases, the J end lost 2 bases, and 13 bases lay between the germline ends. The CDR3 consists of 14 residues. Germline lookup yields CDR1 SGHDT and CDR2 YYEEEE.